This section outlines one T cell receptor (beta chain) sequence together with its context. The entry originates in a study of OX40 agonist ivuxolimab in advanced cancers. The CDR3 sequence is 9 residues long. Germline V gene sequence: CDR1 ENHRY, CDR2 SYGVKD. V was pared by 10 bases and J by 5 bases, with 6 bases between. Sequenced by immunoSEQ multiplex PCR; TCRdb stores in-frame clones only, minus some. Here the sample spans 90,000 to 100,000 clones, about 91% being singletons. The source of this sequence is an adult with an advanced solid tumor such as melanoma, head and neck, liver or kidney cancer. Sequenced here: CD4+ or CD8+ T cells sorted from blood, sampled in a trial of the OX40 agonist ivuxolimab. J is TRBJ2-7 and V is TRBV10-3; the D is unclear. The CDR3 nucleotides read TGTGCCACCGGCAACGAGCAGTACTTC. Its translation is CATGNEQYF.